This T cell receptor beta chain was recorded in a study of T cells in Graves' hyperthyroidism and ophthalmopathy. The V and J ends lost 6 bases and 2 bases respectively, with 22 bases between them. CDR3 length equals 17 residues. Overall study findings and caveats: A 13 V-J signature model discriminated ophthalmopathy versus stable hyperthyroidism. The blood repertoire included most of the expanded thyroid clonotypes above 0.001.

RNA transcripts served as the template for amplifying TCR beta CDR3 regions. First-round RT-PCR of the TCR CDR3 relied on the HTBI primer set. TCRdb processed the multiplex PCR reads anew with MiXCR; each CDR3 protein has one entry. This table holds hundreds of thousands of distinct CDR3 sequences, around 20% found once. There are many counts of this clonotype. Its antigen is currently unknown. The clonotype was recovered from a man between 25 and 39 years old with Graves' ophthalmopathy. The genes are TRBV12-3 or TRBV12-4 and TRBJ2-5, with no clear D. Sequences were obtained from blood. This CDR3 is CASSLRVRSAPQETQYF. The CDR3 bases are TGTGCCAGCAGCTTACGGGTCAGATCCGCACCACAAGAGACCCAGTACTTC.